The sequence of this T cell receptor (beta chain) was determined in a study of T cell repertoires in cytomegalovirus infection. The length of the CDR3 is 13 residues. V was clipped by 7 bases and J by 6 bases, with 15 bases between them. CDR1 SGHTA and CDR2 FQGNSA come from the germline V gene. The sample holds a few counts of this clonotype. TCRdb independently ran MiXCR on the reads; one entry per CDR3 protein. The table has about 320,000 distinct CDR3 sequences, 9.5% seen once. V and J are TRBV7-2 and TRBJ1-2; a possible D gene is TRBD1 (6 bases). Input material: PBMCs. This sequence was found in a human donor in good health (CMV status not recorded). Some clones in this sample may be carry-over from other donors' samples. CDR3 in DNA: TGTGCCAGCATTGGGGGCCGTCGCGATGGCTACACCTTC. Translating gives CASIGGRRDGYTF.